This T cell receptor (beta chain) was sequenced in a study of a mutant IDH1 vaccine in newly diagnosed glioma. For the study at large: Vaccine administration was initiated 4-6 weeks following radiotherapy alone, or with temozolomide cycles. Patients had received radiotherapy, temozolomide, or both previously, most receiving both.

As concerns this clone: Its antigen is not known.

Described time point: week 11, during vaccination. Vaccine doses each comprised 300 ug of mutant IDH1 20-mer peptide, with topical imiquimod. Produced via immunoSEQ multiplex PCR; TCRdb's table is partial and in-frame only. The sample shows tens of thousands of clones, about four fifths of them seen only once. The ends were cut back, 0 bases at V and 4 bases at J, with 9 bases in the middle. This CDR3 spans 14 amino acids. Germline-derived CDR1 and CDR2 are MGHRA and YSYEKL. The chain couples TRBV4-1 to TRBJ2-5; D possibly uses TRBD1 or TRBD2 (6 bases each). The specimen was PBMCs, collected from a glioma patient whose treatment included an IDH1 peptide vaccine. The source of this sequence is a man aged 25 to 45 with glioma. The CDR3 spells CASSQEGGLETQYF. The CDR3 coding sequence is TGCGCCAGCAGCCAAGAGGGGGGCTTAGAGACCCAGTACTTC.